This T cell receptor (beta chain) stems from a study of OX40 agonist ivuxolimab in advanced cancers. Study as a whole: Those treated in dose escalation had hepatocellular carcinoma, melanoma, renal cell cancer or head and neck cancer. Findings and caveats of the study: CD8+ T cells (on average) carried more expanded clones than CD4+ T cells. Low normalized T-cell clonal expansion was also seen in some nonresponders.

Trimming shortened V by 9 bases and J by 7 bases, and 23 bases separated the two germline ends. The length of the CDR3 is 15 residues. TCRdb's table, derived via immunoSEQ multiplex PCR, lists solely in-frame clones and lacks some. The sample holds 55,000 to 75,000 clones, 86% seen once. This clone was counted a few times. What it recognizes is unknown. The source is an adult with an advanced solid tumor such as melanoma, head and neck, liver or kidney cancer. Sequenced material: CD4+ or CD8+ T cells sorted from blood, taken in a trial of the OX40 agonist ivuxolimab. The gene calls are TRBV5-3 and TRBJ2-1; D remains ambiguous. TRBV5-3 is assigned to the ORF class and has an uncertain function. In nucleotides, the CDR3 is TGTGCCATCGGACGTCGTGAACCTCACGGGAATGAGCAGTTCTTC. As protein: CAIGRREPHGNEQFF.